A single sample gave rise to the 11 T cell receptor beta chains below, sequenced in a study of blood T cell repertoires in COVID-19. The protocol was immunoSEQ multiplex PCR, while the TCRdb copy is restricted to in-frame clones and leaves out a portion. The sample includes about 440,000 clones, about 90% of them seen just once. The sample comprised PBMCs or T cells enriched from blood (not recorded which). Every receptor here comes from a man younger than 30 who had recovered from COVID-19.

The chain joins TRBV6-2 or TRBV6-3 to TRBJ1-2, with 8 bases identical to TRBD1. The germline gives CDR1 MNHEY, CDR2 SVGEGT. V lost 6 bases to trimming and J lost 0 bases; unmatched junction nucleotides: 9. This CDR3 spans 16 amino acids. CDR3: CASSQTGQASNYGYTF. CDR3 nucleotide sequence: TGTGCCAGCAGCCAGACGGGACAGGCATCTAACTATGGCTACACCTTC.

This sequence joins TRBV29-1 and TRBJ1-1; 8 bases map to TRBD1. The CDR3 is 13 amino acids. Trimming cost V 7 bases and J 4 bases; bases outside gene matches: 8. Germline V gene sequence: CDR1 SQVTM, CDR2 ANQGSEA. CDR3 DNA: TGCAGCGGACACAGGGGGGGTGGCACTGAAGCTTTCTTT. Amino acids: CSGHRGGGTEAFF.

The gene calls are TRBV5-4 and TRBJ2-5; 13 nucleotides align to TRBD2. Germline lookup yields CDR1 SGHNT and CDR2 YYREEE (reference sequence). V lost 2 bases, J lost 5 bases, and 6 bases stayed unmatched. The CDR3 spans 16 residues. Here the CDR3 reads CASSFGLAGAAETQYF. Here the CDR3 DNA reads TGTGCCAGCAGCTTTGGACTAGCGGGGGCAGCGGAGACCCAGTACTTC.

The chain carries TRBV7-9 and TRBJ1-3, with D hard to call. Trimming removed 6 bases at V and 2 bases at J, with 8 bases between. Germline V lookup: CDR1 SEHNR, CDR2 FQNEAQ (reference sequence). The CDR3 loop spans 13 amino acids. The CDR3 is CASRAYPGNTIYF. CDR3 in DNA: TGTGCCAGCAGGGCATATCCTGGAAACACCATATATTTT.

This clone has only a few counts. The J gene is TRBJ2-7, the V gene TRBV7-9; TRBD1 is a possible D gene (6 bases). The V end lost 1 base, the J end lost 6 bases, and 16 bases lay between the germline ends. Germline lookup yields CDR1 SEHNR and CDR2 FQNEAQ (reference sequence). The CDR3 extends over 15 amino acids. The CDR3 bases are TGTGCCAGCAGCTTAGTTTCCGGACAGACGGGCGAGCAGTACTTC. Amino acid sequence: CASSLVSGQTGEQYF. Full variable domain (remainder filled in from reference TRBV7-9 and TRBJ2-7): DTGVSQNPRHKITKRGQNVTFRCDPISEHNRLYWYRQTLGQGPEFLTYFQNEAQLEKSRLLSDRFSAERPKGSFSTLEIQRTEQGDSAMYLCASSLVSGQTGEQYFGPGTRLTVT.

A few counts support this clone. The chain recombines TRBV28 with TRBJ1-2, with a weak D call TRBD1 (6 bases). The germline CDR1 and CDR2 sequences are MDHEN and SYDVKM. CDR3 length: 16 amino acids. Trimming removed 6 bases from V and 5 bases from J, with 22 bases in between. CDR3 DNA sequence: TGTGCCAGCAGAACTGGGGGGGCCGGGGTGGTTTATGGCTACACCTTC. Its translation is CASRTGGAGVVYGYTF.

CDR3 sequence (DNA): TGTGCCAGCAGTTACTCGAGCGGGAGGGCCATTTACGAGCAGTACTTC. This gives the protein CASSYSSGRAIYEQYF. The V and J genes are TRBV6-5 and TRBJ2-7, with 10 bases aligning to TRBD2. Looked up from germline, CDR1 is MNHEY and CDR2 is SVGAGI. J was trimmed by 4 bases and V by 0 bases; bases with no gene match: 6. This CDR3 is 16 amino acids long.

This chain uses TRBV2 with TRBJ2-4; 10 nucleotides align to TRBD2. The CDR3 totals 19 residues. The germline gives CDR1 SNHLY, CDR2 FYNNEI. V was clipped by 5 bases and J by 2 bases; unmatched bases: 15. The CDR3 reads CASSPRGVAGGNTKNIQYF. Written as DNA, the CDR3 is TGTGCCAGCAGTCCCCGGGGGGTAGCGGGGGGAAATACCAAAAACATTCAGTACTTC.

CDR3 residues: CASRRDNPHGYTF. Here the CDR3 DNA reads TGTGCCAGCAGACGGGACAACCCCCATGGCTACACCTTC. The chain uses TRBV12-3 or TRBV12-4 and TRBJ1-2; maybe TRBD1 (6 bases). This CDR3 region has 13 residues. Trimming stripped 6 bases from V and 6 bases from J, with 14 bases between.

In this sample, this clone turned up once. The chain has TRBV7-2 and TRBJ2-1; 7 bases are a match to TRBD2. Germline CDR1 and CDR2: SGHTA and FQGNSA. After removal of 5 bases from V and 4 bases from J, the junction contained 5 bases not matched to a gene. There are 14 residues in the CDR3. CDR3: CASSPSGTYNEQFF. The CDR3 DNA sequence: TGTGCCAGCAGCCCTAGCGGCACGTACAATGAGCAGTTCTTC.

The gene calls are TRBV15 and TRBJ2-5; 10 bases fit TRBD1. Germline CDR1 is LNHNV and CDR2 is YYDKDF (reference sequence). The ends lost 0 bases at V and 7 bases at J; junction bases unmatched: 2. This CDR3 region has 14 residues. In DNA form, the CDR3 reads TGTGCCACCAGCAGAGATGGGACAGGGGTGACCCAGTACTTC. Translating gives CATSRDGTGVTQYF.